This T cell receptor beta chain appears in the sequencing data of a study of blood T cell repertoires in COVID-19. For the study at large: Acute and convalescent COVID-19 samples came from the United States, Italy and Spain. The cDNA or gDNA used as material had been derived from T cells, B-cell-depleted T cells, or PBMCs.

Authors' methods: Reference gene primers were amplified, and this amplification served to estimate nucleated cell counts. TCRdb keeps only in-frame clones here, not all; method: immunoSEQ multiplex PCR. That table is the source of V, J and clone size, and D and trimming were worked out from the DNA. Of about 110,000 clones in the sample, around 92% were seen once. CDR1 and CDR2 from the germline V gene are MGHRA and YSYEKL. The CDR3 sequence is 15 residues long. Trimming removed 8 bases from V and 4 bases from J; junction bases left unmatched: 10. This rearrangement joins TRBV4-1 to TRBJ2-5; 10 positions match TRBD2. What was sequenced was peripheral blood. The clonotype originates from a man between 35 and 55 years old with active or convalescent COVID-19. The CDR3 DNA follows: TGCGCCAGCGCTCGACGACTAGCGGGTGTAGAGACCCAGTACTTC. Its protein is CASARRLAGVETQYF.